This T cell receptor beta chain was captured by sequencing in a study of brain T cells in children with intractable seizures. Study-wide points: Clones missing pre-surgery may reflect undersampling of that blood sample.

As for this clone: No antigen is known for it.

TCRdb keeps only in-frame clones here, not all; method: immunoSEQ multiplex PCR. The sample consists of about 76,000 clones, roughly 91% of them appearing once. This CDR3 is 11 amino acids long. The germline CDR1 and CDR2 sequences are SQVTM and ANQGSEA. Deletions cut 2 bases from V and 5 bases from J, with 6 bases between. V gene TRBV29-1 combines with J gene TRBJ1-1; D gene unclear. The sample here was peripheral blood, taken at surgery. The clonotype was recovered from a boy younger than two with tuberous sclerosis and intractable seizures. The CDR3 DNA sequence: TGCAGCGTTGAATTGAGGACTGAAGCTTTCTTT. Its protein product is CSVELRTEAFF.